Listed below are T cell receptor beta chains from one sample, sequenced in a study of post-analysis software for immune sequencing data. A single record per CDR3 protein comes from TCRdb applying MiXCR to the PCR reads. The repertoire holds 350,000 to 500,000 distinct CDR3 sequences, with over 30% as singletons. The sequencing sample was made of blood. The receptors shown here come from a girl aged 2-10 years with multiple sclerosis. Each CDR3 is given without its conserved first and last residue. Each record gives: CDR3 length, J gene, V gene, CDR3 protein.

len: 17
j_gene: TRBJ2-5
v_gene: TRBV7-2
CDR3aa: ASSPRTAYRGPDQETQY

len: 10
j_gene: TRBJ1-4
v_gene: TRBV29-1
CDR3aa: SVVIYNEKLF

len: 12
j_gene: TRBJ1-1
v_gene: TRBV29-1
CDR3aa: SVEGDSANTEAF

len: 12
j_gene: TRBJ1-1
v_gene: TRBV18
CDR3aa: ATHGRPGESEAF

len: 12
j_gene: TRBJ2-7
v_gene: TRBV4-2
CDR3aa: ASSQGHLSYEQY

len: 11
j_gene: TRBJ2-1
v_gene: TRBV15
CDR3aa: ATRMPPDNEQF

len: 12
j_gene: TRBJ2-7
v_gene: TRBV20-1
CDR3aa: SAGLAGISYEQY

len: 12
j_gene: TRBJ1-2
v_gene: TRBV10-3
CDR3aa: AISEEAGGYGYT

len: 15
j_gene: TRBJ2-1
v_gene: TRBV29-1
CDR3aa: SVEDPGTGIAYNEQF

len: 13
j_gene: TRBJ1-6
v_gene: TRBV5-1
CDR3aa: ASSRGQAFGSPLH

len: 11
j_gene: TRBJ2-7
v_gene: TRBV5-6
CDR3aa: ASSNNPRSEQY

len: 11
j_gene: TRBJ1-1
v_gene: TRBV20-1
CDR3aa: SAANGHRPEAF

len: 16
j_gene: TRBJ2-1
v_gene: TRBV7-3
CDR3aa: ASSLGYPGQGSYNEQF

len: 10
j_gene: TRBJ1-2
v_gene: TRBV9
CDR3aa: ASSATTYGYT

len: 14
j_gene: TRBJ1-5
v_gene: TRBV6-5
CDR3aa: ASSLYEDYNEQPQH

len: 12
j_gene: TRBJ1-2
v_gene: TRBV5-1
CDR3aa: ASSLEQRGIGYT

len: 11
j_gene: TRBJ2-7
v_gene: TRBV4-2
CDR3aa: ASSPTIDYEQY

len: 13
j_gene: -
v_gene: TRBV5-6
CDR3aa: ASSLAGRGAYEQY

len: 16
j_gene: TRBJ1-5
v_gene: TRBV6-5
CDR3aa: ASSYSGPGHGSNQPQH